These 9 T cell receptor beta chains share one sample of origin, sequenced in a study of cytomegalovirus exposure and HLA in healthy donors. With 60 Vbeta and 13 Jbeta primers, the PCR was carried out. Repertoires were generated with immunoSEQ multiplex PCR, while TCRdb's copy carries only in-frame clones and drops some. The repertoire has around 100,000 clones, roughly 75% of them found once; the top ten carry roughly 1.7%. Source material: PBMCs. These receptors all come from a woman in her forties in good health and CMV-seronegative.

The chain combines TRBV6-6 with TRBJ2-5; no reliable D call. This CDR3 contains 14 residues. V lost 0 bases to trimming and J lost 4 bases, with 9 bases between them. Germline CDR1 is MNHNY and CDR2 is SVGAGI (reference sequence). CDR3 in amino acids: CASSYSHSRETQYF. The CDR3, as DNA: TGTGCCAGCAGTTACTCTCATAGTCGAGAGACCCAGTACTTC.

The J gene is TRBJ2-3, the V gene TRBV4-2; 10 nucleotides match TRBD2. The junction had 12 bases not matched to a gene; V was cut back by 4 bases and J by 5 bases. Germline V gives CDR1 LGHNA, CDR2 YNFKEQ. The CDR3 contains 17 residues. CDR3 in amino acids: CASSREVAGGRVDTQYF. CDR3 nucleotides: TGTGCCAGCAGCCGAGAAGTAGCGGGAGGCCGGGTAGATACGCAGTATTTT.

The CDR3 is CAWGTVYGYTF. The CDR3 DNA is TGTGCCTGGGGGACAGTCTATGGCTACACCTTC. The gene calls are TRBV30 and TRBJ1-2, with 7 bases that match TRBD1. With V trimmed by 5 bases and J by 4 bases, 1 base remained unmatched. The CDR3 contains 11 residues. From germline, CDR1 is GTSNPN and CDR2 SVGIG (reference sequence).

The rearrangement uses TRBV4-3 and TRBJ2-1; TRBD2 aligns across 7 bases. Germline loops: CDR1 LGHNA, CDR2 YSLEER. This CDR3 spans 15 amino acids. J lost 11 bases, V lost 4 bases, and 14 bases had no gene match. The CDR3 bases are TGCGCCAGCAGCCGAGACGGGCTAGCGGAGGCAAAGCAGTTCTTC. Its translation: CASSRDGLAEAKQFF.

The rearrangement links TRBV2 to TRBJ2-1, with a weak D call TRBD2 (5 bases). The V and J ends lost 7 bases and 8 bases respectively, with 15 bases between them. The CDR3 loop spans 13 amino acids. CDR1 is SNHLY, CDR2 FYNNEI, per germline. The CDR3 spells CASKPGEIHEQFF. CDR3 DNA: TGTGCCAGCAAGCCCGGGGAGATACATGAGCAGTTCTTC.

The chain recombines TRBV5-4 with TRBJ2-5, with TRBD2 as a possible D gene (5 bases). The CDR3 is made up of 13 amino acids. The V gene's germline CDR1 is SGHNT and CDR2 YYREEE (reference sequence). Deletions cut 4 bases from V and 4 bases from J, with 11 bases between. The CDR3, as DNA: TGTGCCAGCAGCCCCCCCCGGGGAGAGACCCAGTACTTC. This gives the protein CASSPPRGETQYF.

The chain employs TRBV6-4 and TRBJ2-3; no clear D. The V and J ends lost 2 bases and 1 base respectively, with 10 bases between them. Germline CDR1 and CDR2: MRHNA and SNTAGT. This CDR3 has 15 amino acids. CDR3 nucleotides: TGTGCCAGCAGTGACACGGGTAGGCGCACAGATACGCAGTATTTT. Residues: CASSDTGRRTDTQYF.

The CDR3 here is CASSLERTGHGYTF. CDR3 in DNA: TGTGCCAGCAGCTTAGAAAGGACAGGGCATGGCTACACCTTC. This chain connects TRBV11-2 to TRBJ1-2, with TRBD1 matching 8 bases. The junction had 3 bases not matched to a gene; V was cut back by 0 bases and J by 6 bases. CDR3 length: 14 residues. Germline V CDR1 and CDR2: SGHAT, FQNNGV.

The gene calls are TRBV28 and TRBJ2-2, with 10 bases fitting TRBD1. CDR1 and CDR2 from the germline V gene are MDHEN and SYDVKM. Trimming took 6 bases from V and 3 from J; bases not matched to a gene: 1. The CDR3 is made up of 14 amino acids. Written as DNA, the CDR3 is TGTGCCAGCAGGGGACAGGGGCACACCGGGGAGCTGTTTTTT. Translation gives CASRGQGHTGELFF.